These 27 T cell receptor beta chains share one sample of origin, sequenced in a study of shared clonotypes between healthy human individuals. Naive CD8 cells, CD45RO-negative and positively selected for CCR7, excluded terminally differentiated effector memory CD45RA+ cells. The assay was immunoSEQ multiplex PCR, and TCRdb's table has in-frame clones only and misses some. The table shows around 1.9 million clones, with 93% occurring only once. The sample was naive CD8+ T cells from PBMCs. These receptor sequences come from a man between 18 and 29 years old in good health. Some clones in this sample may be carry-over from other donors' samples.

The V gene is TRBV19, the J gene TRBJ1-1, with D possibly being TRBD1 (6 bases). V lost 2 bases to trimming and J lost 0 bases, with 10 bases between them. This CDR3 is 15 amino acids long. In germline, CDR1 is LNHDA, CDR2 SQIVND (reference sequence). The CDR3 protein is CASSITGFMNTEAFF. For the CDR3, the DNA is TGTGCCAGTAGTATAACAGGGTTTATGAACACTGAAGCTTTCTTT.

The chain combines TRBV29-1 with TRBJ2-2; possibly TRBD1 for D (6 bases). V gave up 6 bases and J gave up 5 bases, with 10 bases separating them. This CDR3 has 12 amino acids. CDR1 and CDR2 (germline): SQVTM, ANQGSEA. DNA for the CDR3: TGCAGCGTGAACAGGGATACCGGGGAGCTGTTTTTT. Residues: CSVNRDTGELFF.

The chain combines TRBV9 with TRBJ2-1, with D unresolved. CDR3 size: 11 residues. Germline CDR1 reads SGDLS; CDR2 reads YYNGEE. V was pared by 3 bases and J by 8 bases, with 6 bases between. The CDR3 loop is CASSAGYEQFF. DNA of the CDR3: TGTGCCAGCAGCGCAGGATATGAGCAGTTCTTC.

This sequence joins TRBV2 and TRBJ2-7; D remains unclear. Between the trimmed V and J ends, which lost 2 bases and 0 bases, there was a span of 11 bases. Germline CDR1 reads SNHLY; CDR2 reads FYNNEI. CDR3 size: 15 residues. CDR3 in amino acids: CASSEFGQVSYEQYF. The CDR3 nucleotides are TGTGCCAGCAGTGAATTTGGGCAGGTCTCCTACGAGCAGTACTTC.

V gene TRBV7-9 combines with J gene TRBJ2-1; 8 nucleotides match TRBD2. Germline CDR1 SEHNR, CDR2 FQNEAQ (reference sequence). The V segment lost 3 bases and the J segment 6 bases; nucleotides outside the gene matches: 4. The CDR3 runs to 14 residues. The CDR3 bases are TGTGCCAGCAGCTTCCGGACTAGCCCCAATGAGCAGTTCTTC. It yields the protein CASSFRTSPNEQFF.

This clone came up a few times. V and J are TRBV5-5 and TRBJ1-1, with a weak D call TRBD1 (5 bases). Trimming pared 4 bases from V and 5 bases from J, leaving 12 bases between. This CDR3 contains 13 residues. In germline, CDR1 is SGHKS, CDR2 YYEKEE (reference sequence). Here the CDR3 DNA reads TGTGCCAGCAGCCTCGGGACCAGGACTGAAGCTTTCTTT. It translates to CASSLGTRTEAFF.

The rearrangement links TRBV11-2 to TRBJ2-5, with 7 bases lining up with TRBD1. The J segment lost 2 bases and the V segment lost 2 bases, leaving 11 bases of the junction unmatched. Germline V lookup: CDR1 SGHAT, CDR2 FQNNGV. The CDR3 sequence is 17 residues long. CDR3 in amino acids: CASSLYPLGQEQETQYF. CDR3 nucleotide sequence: TGTGCCAGCAGCTTATACCCCCTCGGACAGGAGCAAGAGACCCAGTACTTC.

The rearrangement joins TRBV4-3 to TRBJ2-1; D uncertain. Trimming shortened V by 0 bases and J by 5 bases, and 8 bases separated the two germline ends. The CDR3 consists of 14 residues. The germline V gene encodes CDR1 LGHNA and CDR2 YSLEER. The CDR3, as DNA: TGCGCCAGCAGCCAAGAAGGTCTGCACAATGAGCAGTTCTTC. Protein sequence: CASSQEGLHNEQFF.

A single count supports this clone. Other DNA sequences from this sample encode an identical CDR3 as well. In DNA, the CDR3 is TGTGCCAGCAGTTTGAGGGATTCACGCAATGAGCAGTTCTTC. Protein sequence: CASSLRDSRNEQFF. The chain has TRBV27 and TRBJ2-1; TRBD2 might be the D (5 bases). Germline V gene data show CDR1 as MNHEY and CDR2 as SMNVEV (reference sequence). V was cut by 3 bases and J by 6 bases, with 12 bases left in between. The CDR3 consists of 14 residues.

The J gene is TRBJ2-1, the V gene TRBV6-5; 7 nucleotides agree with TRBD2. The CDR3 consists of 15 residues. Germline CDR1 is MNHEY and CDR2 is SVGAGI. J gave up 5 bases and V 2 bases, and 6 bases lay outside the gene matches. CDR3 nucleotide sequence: TGTGCCAGCAGTTACGATGCGGGAGCGAACAATGAGCAGTTCTTC. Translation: CASSYDAGANNEQFF.

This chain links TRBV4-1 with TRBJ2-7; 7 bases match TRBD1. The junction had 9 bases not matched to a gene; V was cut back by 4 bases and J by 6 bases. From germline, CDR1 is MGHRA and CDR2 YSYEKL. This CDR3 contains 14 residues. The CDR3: CASSPRQGTGEQYF. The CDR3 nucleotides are TGCGCCAGCAGCCCAAGACAGGGTACGGGCGAGCAGTACTTC.

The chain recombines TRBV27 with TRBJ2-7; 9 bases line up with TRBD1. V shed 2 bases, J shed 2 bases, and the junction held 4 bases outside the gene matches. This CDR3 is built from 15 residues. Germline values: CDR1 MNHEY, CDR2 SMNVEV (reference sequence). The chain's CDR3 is CASSLLRQGAYEQYF. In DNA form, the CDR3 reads TGTGCCAGCAGTTTACTCCGACAGGGGGCCTACGAGCAGTACTTC.

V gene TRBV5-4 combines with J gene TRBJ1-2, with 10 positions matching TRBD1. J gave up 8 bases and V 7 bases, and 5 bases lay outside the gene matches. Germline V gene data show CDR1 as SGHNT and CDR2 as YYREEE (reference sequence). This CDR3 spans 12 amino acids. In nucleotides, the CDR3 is TGTGCCAGCGGACAGGGGGTGGTAGGCTACACCTTC. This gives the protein CASGQGVVGYTF.

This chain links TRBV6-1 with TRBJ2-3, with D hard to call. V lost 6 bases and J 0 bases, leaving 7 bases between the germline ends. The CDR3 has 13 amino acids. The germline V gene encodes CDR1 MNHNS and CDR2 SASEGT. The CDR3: CASSPQSTDTQYF. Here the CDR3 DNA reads TGTGCCAGCAGCCCTCAGAGCACAGATACGCAGTATTTT.

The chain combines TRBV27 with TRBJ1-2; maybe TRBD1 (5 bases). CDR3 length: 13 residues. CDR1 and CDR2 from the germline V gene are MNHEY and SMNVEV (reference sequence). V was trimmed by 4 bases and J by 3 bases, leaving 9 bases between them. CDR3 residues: CASSSRADYGYTF. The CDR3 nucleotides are TGTGCCAGCAGTTCCAGGGCGGACTATGGCTACACCTTC.

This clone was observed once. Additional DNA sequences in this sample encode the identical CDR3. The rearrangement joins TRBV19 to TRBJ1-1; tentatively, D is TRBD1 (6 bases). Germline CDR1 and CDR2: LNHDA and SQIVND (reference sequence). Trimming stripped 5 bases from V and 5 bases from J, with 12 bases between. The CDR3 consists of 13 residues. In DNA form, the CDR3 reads TGTGCCAGTAGTCCACAGGGCGGGACTGAAGCTTTCTTT. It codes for CASSPQGGTEAFF.

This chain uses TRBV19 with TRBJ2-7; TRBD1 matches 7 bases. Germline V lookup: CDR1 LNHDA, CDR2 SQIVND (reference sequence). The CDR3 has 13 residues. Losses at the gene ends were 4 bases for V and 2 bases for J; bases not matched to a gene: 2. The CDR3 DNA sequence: TGTGCCAGTAGTAGGGACAGCACCTACGAGCAGTACTTC. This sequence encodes CASSRDSTYEQYF.

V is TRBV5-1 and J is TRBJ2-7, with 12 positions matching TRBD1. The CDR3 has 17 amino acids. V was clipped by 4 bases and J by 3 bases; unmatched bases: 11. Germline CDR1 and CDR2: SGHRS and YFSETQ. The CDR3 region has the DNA TGCGCCAGCAGCCAAGGGACAGGGGGCACGATTGGCTACGAGCAGTACTTC. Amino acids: CASSQGTGGTIGYEQYF.

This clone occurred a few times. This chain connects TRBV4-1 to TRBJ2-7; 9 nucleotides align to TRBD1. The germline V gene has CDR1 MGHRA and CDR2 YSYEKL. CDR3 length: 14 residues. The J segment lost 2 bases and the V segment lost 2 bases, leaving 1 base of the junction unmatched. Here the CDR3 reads CASSQRDRAYEQYF. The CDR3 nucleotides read TGCGCCAGCAGCCAAAGGGACAGGGCCTACGAGCAGTACTTC.

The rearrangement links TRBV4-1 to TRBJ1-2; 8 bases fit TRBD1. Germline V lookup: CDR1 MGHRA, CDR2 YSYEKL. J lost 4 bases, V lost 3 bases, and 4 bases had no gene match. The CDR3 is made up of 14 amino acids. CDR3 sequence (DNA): TGCGCCAGCAGCCAGACAGGGGAGGGCTATGGCTACACCTTC. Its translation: CASSQTGEGYGYTF.

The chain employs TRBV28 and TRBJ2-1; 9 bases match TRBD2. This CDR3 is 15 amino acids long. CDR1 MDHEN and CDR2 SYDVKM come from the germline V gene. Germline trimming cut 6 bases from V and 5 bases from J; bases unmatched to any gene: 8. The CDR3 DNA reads TGTGCCAGCAGCCCCGTAGGCGGGAGGGACAATGAGCAGTTCTTC. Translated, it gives CASSPVGGRDNEQFF.

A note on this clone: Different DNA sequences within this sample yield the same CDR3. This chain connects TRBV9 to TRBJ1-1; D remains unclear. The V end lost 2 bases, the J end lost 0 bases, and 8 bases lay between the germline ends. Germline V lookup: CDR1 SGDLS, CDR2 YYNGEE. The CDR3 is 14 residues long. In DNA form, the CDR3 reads TGTGCCAGCAGCGTCTCAGACTTGAACACTGAAGCTTTCTTT. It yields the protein CASSVSDLNTEAFF.

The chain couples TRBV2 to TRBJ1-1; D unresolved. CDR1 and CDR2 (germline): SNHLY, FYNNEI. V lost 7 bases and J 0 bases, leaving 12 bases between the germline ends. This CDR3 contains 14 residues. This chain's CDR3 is CASMESPMNTEAFF. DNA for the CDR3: TGTGCCAGCATGGAGAGCCCAATGAACACTGAAGCTTTCTTT. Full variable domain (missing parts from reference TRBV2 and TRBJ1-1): EPEVTQTPSHQVTQMGQEVILRCVPISNHLYFYWYRQILGQKVEFLVSFYNNEISEKSEIFDDQFSVERPDGSNFTLKIRSTKLEDSAMYFCASMESPMNTEAFFGQGTRLTVV.

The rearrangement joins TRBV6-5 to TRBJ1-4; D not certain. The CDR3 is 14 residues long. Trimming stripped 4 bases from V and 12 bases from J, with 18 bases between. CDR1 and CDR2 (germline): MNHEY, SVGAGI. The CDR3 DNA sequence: TGTGCCAGCAGTTCGGACTCCGCGGTGAGGGAACTGTTTTTT. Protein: CASSSDSAVRELFF.

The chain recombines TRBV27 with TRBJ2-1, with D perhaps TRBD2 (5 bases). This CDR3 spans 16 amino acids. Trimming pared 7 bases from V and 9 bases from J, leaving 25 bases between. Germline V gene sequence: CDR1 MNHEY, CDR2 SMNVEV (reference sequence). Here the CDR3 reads CASNLKSGSPWGEQFF. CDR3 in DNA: TGTGCCAGCAACCTGAAGAGCGGTTCTCCGTGGGGTGAGCAGTTCTTC.

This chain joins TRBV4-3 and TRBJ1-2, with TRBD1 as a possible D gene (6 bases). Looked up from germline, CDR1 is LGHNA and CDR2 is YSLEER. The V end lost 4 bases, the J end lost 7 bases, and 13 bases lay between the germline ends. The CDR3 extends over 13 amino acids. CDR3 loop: CASSPRGTVGYTF. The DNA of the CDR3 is TGCGCCAGCAGCCCAAGGGGGACCGTTGGCTACACCTTC.

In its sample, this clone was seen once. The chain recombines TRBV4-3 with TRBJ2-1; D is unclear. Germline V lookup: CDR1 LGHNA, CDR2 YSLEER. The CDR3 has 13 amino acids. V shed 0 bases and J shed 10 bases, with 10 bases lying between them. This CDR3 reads CASSQDPRREQFF. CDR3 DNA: TGCGCCAGCAGCCAAGACCCCCGACGGGAGCAGTTCTTC.